This T cell receptor beta chain was identified in a study of T cells after yellow fever vaccination. This clonotype was detected ten times or more. V was clipped by 2 bases and J by 0 bases, with 2 bases between them. The CDR3 runs 12 residues. CDR1 and CDR2 (germline): WSHSY, SAAADI. A single record per CDR3 protein comes from TCRdb applying MiXCR to the 5' RACE reads. The data contain about 310,000 distinct CDR3 sequences, around 3.9% of them singletons. This clonotype originated in a man between 18 and 35 years old who received the YFV17D yellow fever vaccine. The chain carries TRBV10-2 and TRBJ2-7; D unresolved. Sequencing used PBMCs, obtained on the day of the yellow fever booster vaccination. CDR3 coding DNA: TGCGCCAGCAGTGAGGTCTCCTACGAGCAGTACTTC. This translates into CASSEVSYEQYF.